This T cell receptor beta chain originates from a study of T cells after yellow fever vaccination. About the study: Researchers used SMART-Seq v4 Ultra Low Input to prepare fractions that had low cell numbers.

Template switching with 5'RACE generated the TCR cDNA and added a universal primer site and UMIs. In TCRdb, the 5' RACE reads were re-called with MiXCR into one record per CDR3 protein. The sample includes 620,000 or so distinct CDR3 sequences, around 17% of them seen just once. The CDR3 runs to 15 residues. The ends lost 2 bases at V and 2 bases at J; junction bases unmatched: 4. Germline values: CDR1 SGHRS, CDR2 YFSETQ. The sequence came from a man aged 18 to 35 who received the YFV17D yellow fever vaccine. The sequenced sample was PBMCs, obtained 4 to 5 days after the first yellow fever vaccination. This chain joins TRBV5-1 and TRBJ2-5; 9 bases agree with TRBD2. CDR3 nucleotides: TGCGCCAGCAGCTTTGGGACTAGCCTGCAAGAGACCCAGTACTTC. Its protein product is CASSFGTSLQETQYF. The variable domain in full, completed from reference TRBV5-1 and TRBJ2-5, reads KAGVTQTPRYLIKTRGQQVTLSCSPISGHRSVSWYQQTPGQGLQFLFEYFSETQRNKGNFPGRFSGRQFSNSRSEMNVSTLELGDSALYLCASSFGTSLQETQYFGPGTRLLVL.